Presented here are 17 T cell receptor beta chains from one specimen sequenced in a study of T cells in Graves' hyperthyroidism and ophthalmopathy. The TCR beta CDR3 regions underwent amplification using RNA transcripts as the source. First-round RT-PCR targeting the TCR CDR3 was performed with the HTBI primer set. TCRdb reprocessed the multiplex PCR reads with MiXCR, giving one entry per CDR3 protein. The repertoire includes hundreds of thousands of distinct CDR3 sequences, around 39% of them detected once, and about 9% sits in the top ten. Sequencing input: blood. The origin of the receptors is a man younger than 35 with Graves' hyperthyroidism.

The CDR3 here is CASSLDAGEAEKLFF. CDR3 in DNA: TGCGCCAGCAGCTTGGACGCCGGTGAAGCGGAAAAACTGTTTTTT. The chain carries TRBV5-1 and TRBJ1-4; D is unclear. CDR3 length: 15 residues. The V end was cut by 0 bases, the J end by 8 bases, with 14 bases between. Germline values: CDR1 SGHRS, CDR2 YFSETQ. Together with reference TRBV5-1 and TRBJ1-4, the CDR3 gives the full variable domain: KAGVTQTPRYLIKTRGQQVTLSCSPISGHRSVSWYQQTPGQGLQFLFEYFSETQRNKGNFPGRFSGRQFSNSRSEMNVSTLELGDSALYLCASSLDAGEAEKLFFGSGTQLSVL.

Remarks on this clonotype: One end of the junction varies from germline; a read error may be responsible. The chain recombines TRBV2 with TRBJ2-2; either TRBD1 or TRBD2 may fit D (5 bases each). Germline V gene lookup returns CDR1 SNHLY and CDR2 FYNNEI. There are 15 residues in the CDR3. The CDR3 protein is CASSTQGSHTGELVF. The CDR3 coding sequence is TGTGCCAGCAGTACTCAGGGTTCGCACACCGGGGAGCTGGTTTTT.

The chain is built from TRBV7-3 and TRBJ2-7; no definite D call. Looked up from germline, CDR1 is SGHTA and CDR2 is FQGTGA. There are 12 residues in the CDR3. In DNA form, the CDR3 reads TGTGCTAGCCTCCCTAGCTCCTACGAGCAGTACTTC. As protein: CASLPSSYEQYF.

This clonotype has ten or more counts. The CDR3 spells CASSLSHPSYGYTF. The CDR3 bases are TGTGCCAGCAGCTTATCCCACCCGTCTTATGGCTACACCTTC. The chain joins TRBV7-8 to TRBJ1-2, with D unclear. The V and J ends lost 2 bases and 5 bases respectively, with 12 bases between them. CDR1 SGHVS and CDR2 FQNEAQ come from the germline V gene. There are 14 residues in the CDR3.

V gene TRBV7-2 combines with J gene TRBJ1-2, with no clear D. Trimming pared 5 bases from V and 5 bases from J, leaving 12 bases between. CDR3 length: 13 residues. Germline V gene lookup returns CDR1 SGHTA and CDR2 FQGNSA. CDR3 DNA sequence: TGTGCCAGCAGCCGAGGACCAACTTATGGCTACACCTTC. This codes for CASSRGPTYGYTF.

CDR3 loop: CAIRQGRETQYF. The CDR3 DNA reads as TGTGCCATCAGGCAGGGCCGGGAGACCCAGTACTTC. The V gene is TRBV10-3, the J gene TRBJ2-5; a possible D gene is TRBD1 (5 bases). This CDR3 is 12 amino acids long. Germline CDR1 reads ENHRY; CDR2 reads SYGVKD. V lost 6 bases, J lost 5 bases, and 10 bases lay in between.

This rearrangement joins TRBV6-5 to TRBJ1-4, with 10 bases that match TRBD1. The CDR3 runs to 14 residues. Per germline, CDR1 MNHEY and CDR2 SVGAGI. With V trimmed by 6 bases and J by 8 bases, 6 bases remained unmatched. CDR3 bases: TGTGCCAGCAGGGCTGGGGGACAGGGGGAAAAACTGTTTTTT. Amino acid sequence: CASRAGGQGEKLFF.

This chain connects TRBV13 to TRBJ1-2; D unresolved. V lost 5 bases to trimming and J lost 6 bases, with 13 bases between them. The CDR3 consists of 13 residues. Germline loops: CDR1 PRHDT, CDR2 FYEKMQ (reference sequence). CDR3: CASSGTPTDGYTF. The CDR3 DNA follows: TGTGCCAGCAGCGGAACACCGACGGATGGCTACACCTTC.

The gene calls are TRBV12-3 or TRBV12-4 and TRBJ1-1, with D hard to call. The V end lost 7 bases, the J end lost 3 bases, and 15 bases lay between the germline ends. The CDR3 sequence is 14 residues long. The CDR3 spells CASIPDGRDTEAFF. The DNA for the CDR3 is TGTGCCAGCATCCCAGACGGAAGGGACACTGAAGCTTTCTTT.

This rearrangement joins TRBV4-1 to TRBJ2-7; 12 bases align to TRBD2. Trimming removed 2 bases from V and 3 bases from J; junction bases left unmatched: 2. The germline gives CDR1 MGHRA, CDR2 YSYEKL. The CDR3 covers 15 residues. The CDR3 here is CASSQPSGRVYEQYF. CDR3 DNA sequence: TGCGCCAGCAGCCAACCTAGCGGGAGGGTCTACGAGCAGTACTTC.

This chain joins TRBV7-3 and TRBJ2-2, with D perhaps given as TRBD1 or TRBD2 (6 bases each). CDR1 and CDR2 from the germline V gene are SGHTA and FQGTGA. CDR3 size: 15 residues. V shed 8 bases and J shed 4 bases, with 17 bases lying between them. As DNA, the CDR3 is TGTGCCAGCCAAGTGTCGGGGGCGCGCACCGGGGAGCTGTTTTTT. This codes for CASQVSGARTGELFF.

The CDR3 coding sequence is TGTGCCATCAGTGACGGGACAGTTAGCTCCTACGAGCAGTACTTC. This gives the protein CAISDGTVSSYEQYF. V is TRBV10-3 and J is TRBJ2-7, with 7 bases identical to TRBD1. V trimming: 3 bases; J trimming: 0 bases; junction bases outside the gene matches: 5. This CDR3 spans 15 amino acids. CDR1 is ENHRY, CDR2 SYGVKD, per germline.

This clonotype was counted many times. V gene TRBV13 combines with J gene TRBJ2-7, with D unresolved. The germline gives CDR1 PRHDT, CDR2 FYEKMQ (reference sequence). V lost 5 bases, J lost 6 bases, and 11 bases lay in between. This CDR3 has 12 amino acids. The CDR3 protein is CASSLQDGEQYF. The CDR3 coding sequence is TGTGCCAGCAGCCTCCAGGACGGCGAGCAGTACTTC. Filled out from reference TRBV13 and TRBJ2-7, the complete variable domain reads AAGVIQSPRHLIKEKRETATLKCYPIPRHDTVYWYQQGPGQDPQFLISFYEKMQSDKGSIPDRFSAQQFSDYHSELNMSSLELGDSALYFCASSLQDGEQYFGPGTRLTVT.

The chain employs TRBV7-9 and TRBJ2-7; no definite D call. V was clipped by 6 bases and J by 1 base, with 10 bases between them. The CDR3 extends over 13 amino acids. The germline V gene encodes CDR1 SEHNR and CDR2 FQNEAQ (reference sequence). This chain's CDR3 is CASSWQVSYEQYF. CDR3 coding DNA: TGTGCCAGCAGTTGGCAGGTTTCCTACGAGCAGTACTTC. Filled out from reference TRBV7-9 and TRBJ2-7, the complete variable domain reads DTGVSQNPRHKITKRGQNVTFRCDPISEHNRLYWYRQTLGQGPEFLTYFQNEAQLEKSRLLSDRFSAERPKGSFSTLEIQRTEQGDSAMYLCASSWQVSYEQYFGPGTRLTVT.

This rearrangement joins TRBV4-3 to TRBJ1-1; D gene unclear. CDR1 is LGHNA, CDR2 YSLEER, per germline. This CDR3 has 15 residues. V was trimmed by 0 bases and J by 0 bases, leaving 8 bases between them. The CDR3 here is CASSQEWEVNTEAFF. The CDR3 region has the DNA TGCGCCAGCAGCCAAGAATGGGAAGTGAACACTGAAGCTTTCTTT.

The rearrangement joins TRBV29-1 to TRBJ1-2; perhaps TRBD1 as D (5 bases). The ends were cut back, 1 base at V and 6 bases at J, with 9 bases in the middle. CDR3 length: 12 residues. CDR1 and CDR2 (germline): SQVTM, ANQGSEA. DNA of the CDR3: TGCAGCGTTGAAGGGCAGGGTGATGGCTACACCTTC. Translation: CSVEGQGDGYTF.

This clonotype was counted between two and nine times. The chain has TRBV19 and TRBJ2-6; D uncertain. The V and J ends lost 7 bases and 0 bases respectively, with 19 bases between them. Germline V lookup: CDR1 LNHDA, CDR2 SQIVND (reference sequence). The CDR3 is made up of 18 amino acids. Here the CDR3 reads CASTPGGFVSSGANVLTF. As DNA, the CDR3 is TGTGCCAGTACCCCAGGCGGCTTCGTCAGCTCTGGGGCCAACGTCCTGACTTTC.